What follows are 3 T cell receptor beta chains derived from one specimen sequenced in a study of Graves' ophthalmopathy and Graves' hyperthyroidism. Amplification of the TCR beta CDR3 regions used RNA transcripts (as template). Second-round multiplex PCR came after first-round RT-PCR with HTBI primers. TCRdb re-called the multiplex PCR reads with MiXCR, one entry per CDR3 protein. The repertoire holds over a million distinct CDR3 sequences, with about two fifths as singletons. The sample was peripheral blood or thyroid tissue (not recorded which). These receptors were obtained from an adult man with Graves' hyperthyroidism.

V is TRBV9 and J is TRBJ2-2, with no clear D. V lost 4 bases to trimming and J lost 3 bases, with 7 bases between them. The CDR3 totals 13 residues. CDR1 is SGDLS and CDR2 is YYNGEE in the germline V gene. In DNA, the CDR3 is TGTGCCAGCAGCCCCCTTTACACCGGGGAGCTGTTTTTT. This sequence encodes CASSPLYTGELFF. Combining the CDR3 with reference TRBV9 and TRBJ2-2 gives the whole variable domain DSGVTQTPKHLITATGQRVTLRCSPRSGDLSVYWYQQSLDQGLQFLIQYYNGEERAKGNILERFSAQQFPDLHSELNLSSLELGDSALYFCASSPLYTGELFFGEGSRLTVL.

This clonotype appeared a few times. This chain connects TRBV4-1 to TRBJ1-6; 7 bases agree with TRBD1. The CDR3 extends over 16 amino acids. Trimming removed 0 bases from V and 14 bases from J; junction bases left unmatched: 13. Per germline, CDR1 MGHRA and CDR2 YSYEKL. CDR3 bases: TGCGCCAGCAGCCAAGAGGGCAGGGGGGGGCGGGTAGCCCTCCACTTT. This encodes CASSQEGRGGRVALHF.

A note on this clonotype: A read error may be the cause here, since a much bigger clone is one base away. The chain recombines TRBV10-3 with TRBJ1-2; possible D gene TRBD1, 5 bases. This CDR3 region has 15 residues. Germline assignment: CDR1 ENHRY and CDR2 SYGVKD. The CDR3 is CASSHGGARGYGYTF. Written as DNA, the CDR3 is TGTGCCAGCAGTCACGGAGGGGCGCGAGGTTATGGCTACACCTTC.